Sequencing of this TCR beta chain was carried out in a study of tumor and adjacent non-tumor tissue in lung cancer (dated 2018 in TCRdb). The study in broad terms: The cohort included approximately 13 adenocarcinoma, a couple of squamous cell carcinoma and 1 small cell lung cancer patients. TCRbeta CDR3 sequencing was performed on fewer than 35 paired specimens, with one tumor sample and one normal lung sample collected per patient. In total, sequencing yielded over 95 million productive TCRbeta reads, which works out to an average of about 4.17 million reads per sample. The roughly 15 enrolled patients, of whom 10 were men and 5 were women, were aged about 31 to 85 years and were diagnosed with TNM stage I to III disease. The study compared bulk TCRbeta repertoires from lung tumor tissue and matched distant non-tumor lung tissue of around 14 lung cancer patients. The full study reports these points: TCR diversity was significantly higher in younger patients, and higher tumor TCR diversity was associated with shorter overall and disease-free survival. The cohort had only roughly 16 patients, and the authors noted that larger samples and more detailed clinical data are needed. TCR diversity (inverse Simpson) was significantly higher in tumor than in normal lung tissue (roughly 430 vs 170, P = 0.0075, Mann-Whitney U test). Because peripheral blood was not sequenced, the blood TCRbeta repertoires of the lung cancer patients in the study went unexamined. Neither the sequencing platform nor unique molecular identifiers are named or mentioned anywhere in the methods. The top 100 clones accounted for a significantly larger cumulative portion of the repertoire in normal lung than in tumor tissue.

This clonotype occurred a few times. The specificity of this receptor is unknown. The junction does not match germline at one end; this may be a read error. The germline V gene (reference sequence) sets CDR1 to DFQATT and CDR2 to SNEGSKA. From cysteine to phenylalanine, the CDR3 is 16 amino acids long. Here the CDR3 DNA is all that survives: 48 bases in frame from base 1. Library preparation used multiplex PCR. Sequencing instrument: Illumina HiSeq 2500. TCRbeta libraries were built by three rounds of nested PCR using primers (Table S4), following protocols modified from ARM-PCR. Before sequencing, PCR products in the 200-500 bp range were cut out of the gel and cleaned up using the QIAquick gel extraction kit. The original pipeline was this. Reads were cleaned with Trimmomatic, merged with FLASH into complete CDR3 sequences, and assigned to V(D)J germline segments with MiTCR. Clonal diversity was calculated as the inverse Simpson's index using VDJtools. A read counted as productive if the sequence was in-frame and lacked a premature stop codon. The raw public reads went through TCRdb reprocessing: fastp at Q25, MiXCR clone calling, in-frame beta chains kept. Each CDR3 protein gets just one entry, which takes the most common genes and DNA from the rows behind it. The authors' filters were not applied to this entry. This sample lists around 70,000 distinct CDR3 sequences; just under 60% were detected once. Clones ranked in the top ten supply 20% to 25% of the sample.

RNA was isolated from bulk, unsorted tissue, and RNA quality was assessed with a NanoDrop ND-1000 and an Agilent 2100. The donors were newly diagnosed lung cancer patients admitted for thoracic surgery in China from August to November 2014 who had not received prior chemotherapy. Patients with previous radiotherapy or chemotherapy, or with another concurrent cancer, were excluded from the study. Surgical tissue pieces of about 1-2 cm3 were preserved in RNAlater solution and were kept at -80 degrees C until use. The sample taken for sequencing was lung tumor tissue. The sequence is built from TRBV20-1 and TRBJ2-1; TRBD2 lines up with 11 middle nucleotides. The source of this sequence is a man between 45 and 60 years old with non-small cell lung cancer. At the DNA level, the sequence is TGTAGTGCCCGCGGACTAGCGGGTAGCTCCTACAATGAGCAGTTCTTC. This yields the protein CSARGLAGSSYNEQFF.